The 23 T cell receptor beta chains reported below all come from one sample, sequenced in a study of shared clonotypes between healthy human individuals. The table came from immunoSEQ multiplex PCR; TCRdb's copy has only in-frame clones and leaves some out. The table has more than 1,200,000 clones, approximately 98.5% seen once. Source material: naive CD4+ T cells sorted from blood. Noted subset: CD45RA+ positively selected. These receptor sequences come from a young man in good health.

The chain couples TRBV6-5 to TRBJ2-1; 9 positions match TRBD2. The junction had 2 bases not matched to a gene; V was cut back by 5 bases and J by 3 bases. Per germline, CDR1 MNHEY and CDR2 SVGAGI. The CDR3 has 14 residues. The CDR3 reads CASSRTSVYNEQFF. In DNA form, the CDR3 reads TGTGCCAGCAGTCGGACTAGCGTCTACAATGAGCAGTTCTTC.

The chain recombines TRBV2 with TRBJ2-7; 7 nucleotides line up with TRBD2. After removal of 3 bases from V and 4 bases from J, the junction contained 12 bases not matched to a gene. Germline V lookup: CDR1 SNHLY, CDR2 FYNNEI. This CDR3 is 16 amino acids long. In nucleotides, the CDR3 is TGTGCCAGCAGTGACCCCTACGGCGGGAGCCCTTACGAGCAGTACTTC. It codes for CASSDPYGGSPYEQYF.

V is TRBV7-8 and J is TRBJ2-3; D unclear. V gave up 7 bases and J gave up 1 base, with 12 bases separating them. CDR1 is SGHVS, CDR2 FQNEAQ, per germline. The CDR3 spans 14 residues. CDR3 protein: CASTKGRGTDTQYF. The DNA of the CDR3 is TGTGCCAGCACAAAGGGTCGTGGCACAGATACGCAGTATTTT.

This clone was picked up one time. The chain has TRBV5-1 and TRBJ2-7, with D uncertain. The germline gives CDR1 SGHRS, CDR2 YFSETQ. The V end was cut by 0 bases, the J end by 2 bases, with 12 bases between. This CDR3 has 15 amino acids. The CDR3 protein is CASSLESEVTYEQYF. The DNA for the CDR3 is TGCGCCAGCAGCTTGGAGTCGGAAGTTACCTACGAGCAGTACTTC.

In DNA form, the CDR3 reads TGCGCCAGCAGCTTGGCCGGGTTCCGCTCCCAAGAGACCCAGTACTTC. The encoded protein is CASSLAGFRSQETQYF. The V call is TRBV5-1, the J call TRBJ2-5; D gene uncertain. This CDR3 is 16 amino acids long. Trimming removed 0 bases at V and 1 base at J, with 13 bases between. Germline loops: CDR1 SGHRS, CDR2 YFSETQ.

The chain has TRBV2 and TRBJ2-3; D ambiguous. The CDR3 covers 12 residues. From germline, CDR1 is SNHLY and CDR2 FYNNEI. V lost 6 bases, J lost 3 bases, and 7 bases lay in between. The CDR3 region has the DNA TGTGCCAGCAGGCCTAGTACAGATACGCAGTATTTT. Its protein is CASRPSTDTQYF.

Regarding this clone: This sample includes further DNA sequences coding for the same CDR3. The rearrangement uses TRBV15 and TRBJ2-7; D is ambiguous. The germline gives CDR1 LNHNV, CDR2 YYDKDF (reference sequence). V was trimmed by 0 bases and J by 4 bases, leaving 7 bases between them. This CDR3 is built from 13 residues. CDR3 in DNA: TGTGCCACCAGCAGAGATGTCCGGTACGAGCAGTACTTC. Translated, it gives CATSRDVRYEQYF.

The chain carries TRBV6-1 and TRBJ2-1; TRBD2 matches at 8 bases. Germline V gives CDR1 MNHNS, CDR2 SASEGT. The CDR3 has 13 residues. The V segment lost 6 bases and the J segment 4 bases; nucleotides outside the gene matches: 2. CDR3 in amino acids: CASRLAEYNEQFF. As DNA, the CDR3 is TGTGCCAGCAGACTAGCGGAATACAATGAGCAGTTCTTC.

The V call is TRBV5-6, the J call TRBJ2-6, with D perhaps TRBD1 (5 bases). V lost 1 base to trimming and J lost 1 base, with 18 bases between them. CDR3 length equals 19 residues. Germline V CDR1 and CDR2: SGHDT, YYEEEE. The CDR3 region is CASSLLQVLDWSGANVLTF. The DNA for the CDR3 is TGTGCCAGCAGCTTGTTACAGGTTCTAGACTGGTCTGGGGCCAACGTCCTGACTTTC.

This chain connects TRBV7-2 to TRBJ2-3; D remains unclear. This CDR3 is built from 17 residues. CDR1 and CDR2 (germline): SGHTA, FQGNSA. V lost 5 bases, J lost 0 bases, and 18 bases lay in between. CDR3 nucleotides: TGTGCCAGCAGCCCAGGAGATCGTTTCTCTAGCACAGATACGCAGTATTTT. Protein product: CASSPGDRFSSTDTQYF. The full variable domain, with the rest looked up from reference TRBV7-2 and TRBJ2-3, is GAGVSQSPSNKVTEKGKDVELRCDPISGHTALYWYRQSLGQGLEFLIYFQGNSAPDKSGLPSDRFSAERTGGSVSTLTIQRTQQEDSAVYLCASSPGDRFSSTDTQYFGPGTRLTVL.

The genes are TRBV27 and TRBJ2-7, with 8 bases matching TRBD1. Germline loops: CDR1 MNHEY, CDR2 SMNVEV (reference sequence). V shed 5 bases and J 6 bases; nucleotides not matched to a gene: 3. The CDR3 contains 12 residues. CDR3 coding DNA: TGTGCCAGCAGTACCACAGGGGGCGAGCAGTACTTC. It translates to CASSTTGGEQYF.

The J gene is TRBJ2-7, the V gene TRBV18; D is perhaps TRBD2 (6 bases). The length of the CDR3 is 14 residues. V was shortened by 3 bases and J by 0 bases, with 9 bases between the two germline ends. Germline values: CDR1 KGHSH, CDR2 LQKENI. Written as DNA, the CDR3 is TGTGCCAGCTCACCGACGGGGGTCTCCTACGAGCAGTACTTC. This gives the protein CASSPTGVSYEQYF. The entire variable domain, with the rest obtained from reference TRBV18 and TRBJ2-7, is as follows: NAGVMQNPRHLVRRRGQEARLRCSPMKGHSHVYWYRQLPEEGLKFMVYLQKENIIDESGMPKERFSAEFPKEGPSILRIQQVVRGDSAAYFCASSPTGVSYEQYFGPGTRLTVT.

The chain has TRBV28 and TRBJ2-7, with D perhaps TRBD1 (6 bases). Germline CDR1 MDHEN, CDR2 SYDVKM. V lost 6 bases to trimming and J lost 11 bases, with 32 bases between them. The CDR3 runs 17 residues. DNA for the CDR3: TGTGCCAGCAGCCTGAGGGCGTGGGCAGGGGTTAGGGGAATGAAGTACTTC. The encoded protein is CASSLRAWAGVRGMKYF.

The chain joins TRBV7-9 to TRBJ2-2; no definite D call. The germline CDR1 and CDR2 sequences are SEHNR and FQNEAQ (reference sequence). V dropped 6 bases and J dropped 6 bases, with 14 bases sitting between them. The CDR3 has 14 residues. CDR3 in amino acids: CASSRTRVPGELFF. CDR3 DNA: TGTGCCAGCAGTCGGACGCGAGTTCCCGGGGAGCTGTTTTTT.

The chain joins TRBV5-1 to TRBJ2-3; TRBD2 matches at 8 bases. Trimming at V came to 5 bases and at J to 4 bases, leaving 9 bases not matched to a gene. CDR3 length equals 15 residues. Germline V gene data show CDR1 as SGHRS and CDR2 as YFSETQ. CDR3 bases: TGCGCCAGCAGATCTGGAGCGGGAGCCTCAGATACGCAGTATTTT. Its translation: CASRSGAGASDTQYF. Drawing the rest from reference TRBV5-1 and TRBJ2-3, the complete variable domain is KAGVTQTPRYLIKTRGQQVTLSCSPISGHRSVSWYQQTPGQGLQFLFEYFSETQRNKGNFPGRFSGRQFSNSRSEMNVSTLELGDSALYLCASRSGAGASDTQYFGPGTRLTVL.

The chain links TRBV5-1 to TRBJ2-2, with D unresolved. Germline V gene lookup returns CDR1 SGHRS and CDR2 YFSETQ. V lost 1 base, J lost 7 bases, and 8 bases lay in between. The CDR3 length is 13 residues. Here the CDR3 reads CASSLSVSGELFF. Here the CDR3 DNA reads TGCGCCAGCAGCTTGTCTGTCAGCGGGGAGCTGTTTTTT.

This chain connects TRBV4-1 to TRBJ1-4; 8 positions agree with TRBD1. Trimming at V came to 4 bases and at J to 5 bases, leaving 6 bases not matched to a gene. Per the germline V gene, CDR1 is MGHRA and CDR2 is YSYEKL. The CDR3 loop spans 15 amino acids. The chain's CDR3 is CASSLRAGGNEKLFF. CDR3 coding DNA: TGCGCCAGCAGCCTACGCGCAGGGGGCAATGAAAAACTGTTTTTT.

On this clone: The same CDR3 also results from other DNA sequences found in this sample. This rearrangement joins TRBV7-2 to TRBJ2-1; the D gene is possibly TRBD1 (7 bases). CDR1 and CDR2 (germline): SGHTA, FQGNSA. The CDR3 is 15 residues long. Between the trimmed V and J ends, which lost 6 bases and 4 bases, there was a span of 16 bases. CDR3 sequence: CASSLAGGIYNEQFF. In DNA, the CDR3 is TGTGCCAGCAGTCTGGCAGGGGGGATATACAATGAGCAGTTCTTC.

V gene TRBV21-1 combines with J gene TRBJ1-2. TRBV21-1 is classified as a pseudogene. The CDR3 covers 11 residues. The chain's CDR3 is CASSMHYGYTF. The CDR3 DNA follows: TGTGCCAGCAGCATGCACTATGGCTACACCTTC.

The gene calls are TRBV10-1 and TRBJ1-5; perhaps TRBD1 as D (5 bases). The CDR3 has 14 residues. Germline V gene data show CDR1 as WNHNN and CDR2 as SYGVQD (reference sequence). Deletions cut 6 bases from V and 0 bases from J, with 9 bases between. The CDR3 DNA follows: TGCGCCAGCAGAACAGGTTATAGCAATCAGCCCCAGCATTTT. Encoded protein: CASRTGYSNQPQHF.

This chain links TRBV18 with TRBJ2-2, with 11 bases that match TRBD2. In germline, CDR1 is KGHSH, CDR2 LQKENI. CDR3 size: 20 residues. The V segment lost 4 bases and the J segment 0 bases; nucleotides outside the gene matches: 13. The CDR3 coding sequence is TGTGCCAGCTCACACCGGGCCCTGACTAGCGGGACCGCGAACACCGGGGAGCTGTTTTTT. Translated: CASSHRALTSGTANTGELFF.

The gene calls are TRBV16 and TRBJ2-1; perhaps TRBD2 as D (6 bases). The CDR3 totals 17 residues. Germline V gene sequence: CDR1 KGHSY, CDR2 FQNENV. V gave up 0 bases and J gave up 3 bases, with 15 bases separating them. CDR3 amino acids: CASSQSYGGSIYNEQFF. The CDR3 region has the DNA TGTGCCAGCAGCCAATCGTATGGGGGGAGTATCTACAATGAGCAGTTCTTC.

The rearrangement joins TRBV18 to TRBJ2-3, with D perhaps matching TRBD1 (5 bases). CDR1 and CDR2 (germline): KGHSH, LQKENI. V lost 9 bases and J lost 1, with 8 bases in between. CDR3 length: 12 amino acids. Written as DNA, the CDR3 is TGTGCCAGTGACAGCGGCACAGATACGCAGTATTTT. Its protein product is CASDSGTDTQYF.